Shown below are 21 T cell receptor beta chains from a single sample sequenced in a study of blood T cell repertoires in COVID-19. Only in-frame clones appear in the TCRdb table, and some are missing; sequencing was by immunoSEQ multiplex PCR. The data show tens of thousands of clones, about 88% seen once. Sequencing was performed on peripheral blood. These receptors were taken from a human donor in a cohort sampled during active COVID-19.

J is TRBJ2-3 and V is TRBV3-1 (or the pseudogene TRBV3-2), with 9 bases matching TRBD1. Trimming at V came to 1 base and at J to 2 bases, leaving 7 bases not matched to a gene. This CDR3 contains 17 residues. CDR1 is LGHDT and CDR2 is YNNKEL in the germline V gene (reference sequence). Here the CDR3 reads CASSQGTGEIFTDTQYF. The CDR3 DNA follows: TGTGCCAGCAGCCAAGGGACAGGGGAAATATTCACAGATACGCAGTATTTT.

This clone was seen a single time. This chain connects TRBV2 to TRBJ2-7; a possible D gene is TRBD2 (6 bases). The CDR3 extends over 19 amino acids. Trimming took 3 bases from V and 0 from J, leaving 24 bases between them. The V gene's germline CDR1 is SNHLY and CDR2 FYNNEI. CDR3 sequence: CASSEDLGGSGTGSYEQYF. The CDR3 DNA sequence: TGTGCCAGCAGTGAGGATCTTGGGGGGTCGGGAACCGGCTCCTACGAGCAGTACTTC. Full variable domain (missing parts from reference TRBV2 and TRBJ2-7): EPEVTQTPSHQVTQMGQEVILRCVPISNHLYFYWYRQILGQKVEFLVSFYNNEISEKSEIFDDQFSVERPDGSNFTLKIRSTKLEDSAMYFCASSEDLGGSGTGSYEQYFGPGTRLTVT.

This chain uses TRBV5-4 with TRBJ1-2; 10 bases line up with TRBD1. The germline gives CDR1 SGHNT, CDR2 YYREEE (reference sequence). The length of the CDR3 is 16 residues. V trimming: 4 bases; J trimming: 5 bases; junction bases outside the gene matches: 11. CDR3 bases: TGTGCCAGCAGCCCGGGCGGGACAGGGGCGCGTTATGGCTACACCTTC. It encodes CASSPGGTGARYGYTF.

The chain joins TRBV19 to TRBJ1-4, with a possible D match to TRBD1 (6 bases). This CDR3 is 14 amino acids long. V was clipped by 3 bases and J by 5 bases, with 10 bases between them. CDR1 and CDR2 (germline): LNHDA, SQIVND (reference sequence). CDR3 sequence reads: CASSIDRNNEKLFF. The CDR3, as DNA: TGTGCCAGTAGTATCGACAGGAACAATGAAAAACTGTTTTTT.

The J gene is TRBJ2-1, the V gene TRBV19; D possibly corresponds to TRBD1 (6 bases). Germline assignment: CDR1 LNHDA and CDR2 SQIVND (reference sequence). CDR3 length: 15 amino acids. Trimming left V 3 bases short and J 5 bases short, with 14 bases between. CDR3 nucleotides: TGTGCCAGTAGTATTTCCGGACAGATTGACAATGAGCAGTTCTTC. Translating it yields CASSISGQIDNEQFF.

The rearrangement links TRBV24-1 to TRBJ2-2, with D perhaps TRBD2 (6 bases). In germline, CDR1 is KGHDR, CDR2 SFDVKD. This CDR3 region has 18 residues. V lost 3 bases and J 3 bases, leaving 19 bases between the germline ends. CDR3 in amino acids: CATSDIADGRGYTGELFF. CDR3 nucleotide sequence: TGTGCCACCAGTGATATAGCGGACGGTCGGGGATACACCGGGGAGCTGTTTTTT.

This sequence joins TRBV9 and TRBJ2-3; a weak D match, TRBD1 (6 bases). V lost 2 bases and J 3 bases, leaving 16 bases between the germline ends. Germline lookup yields CDR1 SGDLS and CDR2 YYNGEE. This CDR3 is 16 amino acids long. In nucleotides, the CDR3 is TGTGCCAGCAGCGTTTCCGGGACACCAATTACAGATACGCAGTATTTT. Its translation: CASSVSGTPITDTQYF.

V gene TRBV2 combines with J gene TRBJ1-6; 9 bases line up with TRBD1. Looked up from germline, CDR1 is SNHLY and CDR2 is FYNNEI. J lost 9 bases, V lost 7 bases, and 4 bases had no gene match. The CDR3 runs to 13 residues. The chain's CDR3 is CASIDRGGSPLHF. CDR3 nucleotide sequence: TGTGCCAGCATAGACAGGGGGGGTTCACCCCTCCACTTT.

This clone was detected only once. V gene TRBV19 combines with J gene TRBJ1-2, with 9 bases fitting TRBD1. Per germline, CDR1 LNHDA and CDR2 SQIVND (reference sequence). J lost 6 bases, V lost 5 bases, and 13 bases had no gene match. The CDR3 extends over 16 amino acids. The CDR3 protein is CASSEIPAGTGNGYTF. CDR3 in DNA: TGTGCCAGTAGTGAGATACCCGCCGGGACAGGGAATGGCTACACCTTC.

The DNA for the CDR3 is TGCAGCGTGATTAGCGGGAGTGCCTACAATGAGCAGTTCTTC. This translates into CSVISGSAYNEQFF. The V call is TRBV29-1, the J call TRBJ2-1, with 9 positions matching TRBD2. The germline gives CDR1 SQVTM, CDR2 ANQGSEA. V was pared by 6 bases and J by 2 bases, with 5 bases of the junction left unmatched. The CDR3 extends over 14 amino acids.

The chain combines TRBV5-1 with TRBJ2-1; D may be TRBD1 (5 bases). The germline V gene encodes CDR1 SGHRS and CDR2 YFSETQ. This CDR3 has 15 amino acids. V was trimmed by 0 bases and J by 3 bases, leaving 10 bases between them. The CDR3 DNA sequence: TGCGCCAGCAGCTTGGAGGCAGGGATCTACAATGAGCAGTTCTTC. The encoded protein is CASSLEAGIYNEQFF.

The gene calls are TRBV10-1 and TRBJ2-7; D perhaps matches TRBD2 (5 bases). CDR1 is WNHNN and CDR2 is SYGVQD in the germline V gene (reference sequence). The CDR3 spans 12 residues. The V end lost 5 bases, the J end lost 4 bases, and 9 bases lay between the germline ends. This chain's CDR3 is CASSSLGYEQYF. The DNA of the CDR3 is TGCGCCAGCAGTTCACTAGGATACGAGCAGTACTTC.

The J gene is TRBJ2-1, the V gene TRBV11-1; 9 bases fit TRBD2. V gave up 2 bases and J gave up 5 bases; unmatched junction bases: 7. This CDR3 region has 16 residues. CDR1 is SGHAT, CDR2 FQDESV, per germline (reference sequence). CDR3 region: CASSLRGLALNNEQFF. The CDR3 DNA reads as TGTGCCAGCAGCTTAAGGGGACTAGCCCTCAACAATGAGCAGTTCTTC.

Only one count was recorded for this clone. V gene TRBV19 combines with J gene TRBJ1-2, with 8 bases aligning to TRBD1. The CDR3 runs to 12 residues. The J segment lost 5 bases and the V segment lost 8 bases, leaving 4 bases of the junction unmatched. Germline assignment: CDR1 LNHDA and CDR2 SQIVND (reference sequence). The CDR3 spells CASGTGGYGYTF. In DNA, the CDR3 is TGTGCCAGTGGAACAGGGGGGTATGGCTACACCTTC. Variable domain in full (rest from reference TRBV19 and TRBJ1-2): DGGITQSPKYLFRKEGQNVTLSCEQNLNHDAMYWYRQDPGQGLRLIYYSQIVNDFQKGDIAEGYSVSREKKESFPLTVTSAQKNPTAFYLCASGTGGYGYTFGSGTRLTVV.

The gene calls are TRBV6-5 and TRBJ1-2; D might be TRBD1 (5 bases). The CDR3 spans 12 residues. Trimming removed 10 bases at V and 5 bases at J, with 14 bases between. Germline CDR1 reads MNHEY; CDR2 reads SVGAGI. CDR3 DNA: TGTGCCATTGGCAGGGTGGGGTATGGCTACACCTTC. Protein: CAIGRVGYGYTF.

Only one count was recorded for this clone. The chain is built from TRBV2 and TRBJ2-1, with 12 positions matching TRBD2. CDR1 is SNHLY and CDR2 is FYNNEI in the germline V gene. Trimming took 6 bases from V and 8 from J; bases not matched to a gene: 5. The CDR3 has 14 residues. As DNA, the CDR3 is TGTGCCAGCAGCCGACTAGCGGGAGACGATGAGCAGTTCTTC. This sequence encodes CASSRLAGDDEQFF.

The rearrangement joins TRBV5-6 to TRBJ2-5, with D perhaps matching TRBD2 (6 bases). CDR3 length: 17 residues. Germline V gene sequence: CDR1 SGHDT, CDR2 YYEEEE. The V gene lost 5 bases and the J gene lost 5 bases, with 25 bases spanning the gap. In nucleotides, the CDR3 is TGTGCCAGCAGTCTAAGGTCCTGGGGGGTAAAGTGGGAGACCCAGTACTTC. This codes for CASSLRSWGVKWETQYF.

This sequence joins TRBV2 and TRBJ2-2; TRBD1 matches at 8 bases. Unmatched junction bases numbered 3, after V lost 6 bases and J lost 9 bases. The CDR3 length is 12 residues. CDR1 and CDR2 from the germline V gene are SNHLY and FYNNEI. Here the CDR3 DNA reads TGTGCCAGCAGGCAGGGGGCGCGGGAGCTGTTTTTT. It yields the protein CASRQGARELFF.

The chain joins TRBV4-2 to TRBJ2-2, with TRBD2 matching over 7 bases. With V trimmed by 3 bases and J by 4 bases, 14 bases remained unmatched. Germline V CDR1 and CDR2: LGHNA, YNFKEQ. The CDR3 is made up of 18 amino acids. The CDR3 here is CASSHMGGAGAVTGELFF. CDR3 nucleotide sequence: TGTGCCAGCAGCCATATGGGGGGTGCGGGAGCGGTCACCGGGGAGCTGTTTTTT.

This chain joins TRBV3-1 (or the pseudogene TRBV3-2) and TRBJ2-5, with 9 bases that match TRBD2. The germline gives CDR1 LGHDT, CDR2 YNNKEL (reference sequence). V was clipped by 0 bases and J by 5 bases; unmatched bases: 7. This CDR3 is 16 amino acids long. The CDR3 loop reads CASSQEITAGGETQYF. CDR3 DNA: TGTGCCAGCAGCCAAGAAATCACAGCGGGGGGCGAGACCCAGTACTTC.

This sequence joins TRBV5-4 and TRBJ2-7, with 7 bases matching TRBD1. This CDR3 has 13 amino acids. CDR1 and CDR2 from the germline V gene are SGHNT and YYREEE (reference sequence). With V trimmed by 9 bases and J by 0 bases, 6 bases remained unmatched. The CDR3 DNA sequence: TGTGCCACTTGGGACAGCACCTCCTACGAGCAGTACTTC. It translates to CATWDSTSYEQYF.